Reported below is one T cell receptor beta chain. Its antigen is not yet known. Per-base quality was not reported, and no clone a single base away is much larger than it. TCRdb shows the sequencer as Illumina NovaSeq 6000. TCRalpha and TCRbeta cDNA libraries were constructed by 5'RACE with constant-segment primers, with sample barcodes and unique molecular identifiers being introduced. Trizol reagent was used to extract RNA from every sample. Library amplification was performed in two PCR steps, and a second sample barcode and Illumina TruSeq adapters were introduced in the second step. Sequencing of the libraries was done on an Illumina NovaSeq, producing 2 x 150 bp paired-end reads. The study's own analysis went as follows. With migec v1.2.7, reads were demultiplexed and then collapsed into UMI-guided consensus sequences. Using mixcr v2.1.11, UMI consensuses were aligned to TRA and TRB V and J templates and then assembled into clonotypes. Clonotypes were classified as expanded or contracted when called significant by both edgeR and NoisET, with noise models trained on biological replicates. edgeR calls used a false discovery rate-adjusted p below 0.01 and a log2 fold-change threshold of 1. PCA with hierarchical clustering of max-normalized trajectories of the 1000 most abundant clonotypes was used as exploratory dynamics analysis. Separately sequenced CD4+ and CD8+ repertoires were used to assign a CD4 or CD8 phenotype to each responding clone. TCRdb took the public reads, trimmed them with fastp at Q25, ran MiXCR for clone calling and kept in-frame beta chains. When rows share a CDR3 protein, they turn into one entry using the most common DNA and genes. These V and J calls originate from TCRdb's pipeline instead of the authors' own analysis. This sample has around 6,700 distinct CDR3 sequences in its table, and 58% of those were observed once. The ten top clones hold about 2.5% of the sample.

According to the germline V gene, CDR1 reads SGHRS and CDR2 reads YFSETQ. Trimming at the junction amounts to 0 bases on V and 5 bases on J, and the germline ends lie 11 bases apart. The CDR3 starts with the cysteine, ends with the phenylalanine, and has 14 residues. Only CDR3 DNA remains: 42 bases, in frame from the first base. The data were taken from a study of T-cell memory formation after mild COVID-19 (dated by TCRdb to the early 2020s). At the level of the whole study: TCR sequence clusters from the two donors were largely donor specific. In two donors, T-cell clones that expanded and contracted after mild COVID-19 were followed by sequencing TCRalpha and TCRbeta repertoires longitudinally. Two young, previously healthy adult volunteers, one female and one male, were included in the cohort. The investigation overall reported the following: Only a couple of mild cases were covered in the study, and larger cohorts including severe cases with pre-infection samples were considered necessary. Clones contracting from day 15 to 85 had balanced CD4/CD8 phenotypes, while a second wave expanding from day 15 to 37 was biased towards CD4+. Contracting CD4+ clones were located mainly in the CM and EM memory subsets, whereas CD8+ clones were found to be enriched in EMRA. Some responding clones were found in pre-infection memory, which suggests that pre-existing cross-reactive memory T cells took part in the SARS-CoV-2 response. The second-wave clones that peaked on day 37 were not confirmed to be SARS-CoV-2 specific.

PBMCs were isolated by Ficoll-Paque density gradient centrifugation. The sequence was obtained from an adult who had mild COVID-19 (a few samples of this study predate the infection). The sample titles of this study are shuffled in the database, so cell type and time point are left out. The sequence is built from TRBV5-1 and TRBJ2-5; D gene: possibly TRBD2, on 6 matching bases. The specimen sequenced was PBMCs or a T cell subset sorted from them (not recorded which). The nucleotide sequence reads TGCGCCAGCAGCTTGGGTAGCGGAAGGGAGACCCAGTACTTC. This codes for CASSLGSGRETQYF.